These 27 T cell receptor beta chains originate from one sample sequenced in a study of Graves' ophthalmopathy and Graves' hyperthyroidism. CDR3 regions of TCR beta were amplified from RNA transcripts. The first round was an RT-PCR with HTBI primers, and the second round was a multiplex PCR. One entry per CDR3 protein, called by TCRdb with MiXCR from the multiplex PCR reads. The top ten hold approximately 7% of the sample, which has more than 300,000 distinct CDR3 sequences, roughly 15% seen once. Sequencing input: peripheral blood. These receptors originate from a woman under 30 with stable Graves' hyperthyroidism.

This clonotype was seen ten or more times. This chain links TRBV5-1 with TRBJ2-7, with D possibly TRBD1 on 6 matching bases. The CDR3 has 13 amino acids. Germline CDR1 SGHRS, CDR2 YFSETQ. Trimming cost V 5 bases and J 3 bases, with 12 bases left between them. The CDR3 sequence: CASRGGFGYEQYF. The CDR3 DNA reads TGCGCCAGCAGAGGGGGTTTTGGCTACGAGCAGTACTTC.

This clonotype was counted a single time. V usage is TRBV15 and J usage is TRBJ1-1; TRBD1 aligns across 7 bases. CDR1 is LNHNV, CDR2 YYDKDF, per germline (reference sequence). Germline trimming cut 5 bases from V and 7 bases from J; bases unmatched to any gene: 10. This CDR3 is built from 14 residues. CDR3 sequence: CATSGIGAGGEAFF. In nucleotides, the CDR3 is TGTGCCACCAGCGGCATCGGGGCAGGGGGTGAAGCTTTCTTT.

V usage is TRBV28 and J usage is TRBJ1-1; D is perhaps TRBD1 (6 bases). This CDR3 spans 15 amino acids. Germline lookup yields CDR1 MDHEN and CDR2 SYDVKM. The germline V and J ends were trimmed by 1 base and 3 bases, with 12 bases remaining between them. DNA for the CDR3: TGTGCCAGCAGTTTATTCAGACAGGCCCACACTGAAGCTTTCTTT. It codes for CASSLFRQAHTEAFF. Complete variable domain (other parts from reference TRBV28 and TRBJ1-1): DVKVTQSSRYLVKRTGEKVFLECVQDMDHENMFWYRQDPGLGLRLIYFSYDVKMKEKGDIPEGYSVSREKKERFSLILESASTNQTSMYLCASSLFRQAHTEAFFGQGTRLTVV.

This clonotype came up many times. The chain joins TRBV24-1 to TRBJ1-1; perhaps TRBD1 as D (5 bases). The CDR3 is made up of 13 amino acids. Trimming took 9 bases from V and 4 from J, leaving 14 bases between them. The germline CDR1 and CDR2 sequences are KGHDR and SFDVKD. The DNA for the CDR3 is TGTGCCACCGGCTCGGGGCTTGGCACTGAAGCTTTCTTT. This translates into CATGSGLGTEAFF.

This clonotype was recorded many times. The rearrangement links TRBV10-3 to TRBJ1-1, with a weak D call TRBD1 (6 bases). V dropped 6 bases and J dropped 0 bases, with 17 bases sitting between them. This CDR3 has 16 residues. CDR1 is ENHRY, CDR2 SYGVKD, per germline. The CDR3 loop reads CAIRTNIRQVNTEAFF. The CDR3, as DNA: TGTGCCATCAGAACGAATATAAGACAGGTGAACACTGAAGCTTTCTTT.

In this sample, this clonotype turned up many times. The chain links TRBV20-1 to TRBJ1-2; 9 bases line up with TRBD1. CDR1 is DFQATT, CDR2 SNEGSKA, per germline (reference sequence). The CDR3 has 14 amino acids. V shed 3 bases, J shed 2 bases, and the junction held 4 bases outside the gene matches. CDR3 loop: CSARPGTGNYGYTF. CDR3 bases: TGCAGTGCTAGGCCCGGGACAGGGAACTATGGCTACACCTTC.

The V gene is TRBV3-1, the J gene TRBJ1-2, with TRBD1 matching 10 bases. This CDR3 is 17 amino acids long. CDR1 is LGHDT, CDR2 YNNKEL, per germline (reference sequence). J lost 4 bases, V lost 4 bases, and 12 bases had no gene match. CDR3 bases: TGTGCCAGCAGCCCGGGACAGGGGAAGTTTTATGCCTATGGCTACACCTTC. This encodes CASSPGQGKFYAYGYTF.

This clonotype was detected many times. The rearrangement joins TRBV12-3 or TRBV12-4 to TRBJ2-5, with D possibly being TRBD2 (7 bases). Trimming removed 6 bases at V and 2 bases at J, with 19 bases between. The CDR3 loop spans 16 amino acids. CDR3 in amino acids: CASSPGAGRGQETQYF. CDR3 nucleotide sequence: TGTGCCAGCAGCCCCGGGGCGGGGAGGGGGCAAGAGACCCAGTACTTC.

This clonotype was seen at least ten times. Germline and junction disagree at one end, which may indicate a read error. The CDR3 nucleotides are TGTGCCAGCAGCGGGGGGCAGGGGTACAACTTC. Protein product: CASSGGQGYNF. The chain is built from TRBV6-1 and TRBJ2-5, with D tentatively TRBD2 (7 bases). The CDR3 contains 11 residues. CDR1 is MNHNS, CDR2 SASEGT, per germline.

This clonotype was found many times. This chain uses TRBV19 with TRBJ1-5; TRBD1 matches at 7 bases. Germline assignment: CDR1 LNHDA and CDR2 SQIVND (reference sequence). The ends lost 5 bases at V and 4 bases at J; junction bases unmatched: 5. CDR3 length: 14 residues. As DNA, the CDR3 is TGTGCCAGTAGTCCACAGGGGTATAATCAGCCCCAGCATTTT. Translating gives CASSPQGYNQPQHF. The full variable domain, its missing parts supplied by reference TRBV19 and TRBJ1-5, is DGGITQSPKYLFRKEGQNVTLSCEQNLNHDAMYWYRQDPGQGLRLIYYSQIVNDFQKGDIAEGYSVSREKKESFPLTVTSAQKNPTAFYLCASSPQGYNQPQHFGDGTRLSIL.

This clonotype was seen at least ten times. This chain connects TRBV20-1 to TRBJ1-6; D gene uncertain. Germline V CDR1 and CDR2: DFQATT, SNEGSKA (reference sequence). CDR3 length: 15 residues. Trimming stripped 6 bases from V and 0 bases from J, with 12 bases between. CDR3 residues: CSANPFSSYNSPLHF. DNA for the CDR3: TGCAGTGCCAACCCGTTCAGCTCCTATAATTCACCCCTCCACTTT.

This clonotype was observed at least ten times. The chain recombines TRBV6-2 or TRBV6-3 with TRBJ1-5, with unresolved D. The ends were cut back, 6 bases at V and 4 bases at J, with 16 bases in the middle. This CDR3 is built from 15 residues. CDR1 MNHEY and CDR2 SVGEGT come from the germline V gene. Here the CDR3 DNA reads TGTGCCAGCAGCCAATCAGTGTCCGCAAATCAGCCCCAGCATTTT. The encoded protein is CASSQSVSANQPQHF.

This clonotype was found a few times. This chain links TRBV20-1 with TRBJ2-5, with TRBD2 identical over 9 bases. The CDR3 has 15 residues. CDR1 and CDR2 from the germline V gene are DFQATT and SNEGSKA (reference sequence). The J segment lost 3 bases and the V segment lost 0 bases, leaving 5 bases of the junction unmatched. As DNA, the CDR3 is TGCAGTGCTAGAGAGTCGCTAGCGGGGAAAGAGACCCAGTACTTC. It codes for CSARESLAGKETQYF.

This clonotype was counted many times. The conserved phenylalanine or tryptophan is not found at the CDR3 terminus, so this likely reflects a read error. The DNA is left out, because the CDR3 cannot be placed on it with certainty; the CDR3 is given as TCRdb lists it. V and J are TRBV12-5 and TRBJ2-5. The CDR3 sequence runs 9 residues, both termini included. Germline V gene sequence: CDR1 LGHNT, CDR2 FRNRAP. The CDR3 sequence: CASNRSESV.

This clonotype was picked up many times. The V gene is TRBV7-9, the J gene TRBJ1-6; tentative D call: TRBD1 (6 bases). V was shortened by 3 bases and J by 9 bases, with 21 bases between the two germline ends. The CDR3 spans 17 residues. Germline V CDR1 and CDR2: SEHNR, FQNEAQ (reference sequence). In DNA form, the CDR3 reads TGTGCCAGCAGCTTGTCGGCGGAGGGGTGGGGGGCTTCACCCCTCCACTTT. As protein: CASSLSAEGWGASPLHF.

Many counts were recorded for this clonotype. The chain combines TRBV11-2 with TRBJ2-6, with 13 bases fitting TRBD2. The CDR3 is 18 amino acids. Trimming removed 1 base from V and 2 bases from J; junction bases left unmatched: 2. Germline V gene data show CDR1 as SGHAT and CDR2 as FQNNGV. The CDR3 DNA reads TGTGCCAGCAGCTTAGTTGGGACTAGCGGGGCTGGGGCCAACGTCCTGACTTTC. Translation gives CASSLVGTSGAGANVLTF.

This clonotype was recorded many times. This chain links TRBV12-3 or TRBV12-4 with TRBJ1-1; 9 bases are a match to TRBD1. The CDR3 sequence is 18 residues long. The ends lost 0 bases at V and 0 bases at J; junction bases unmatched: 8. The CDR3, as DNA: TGTGCCAGCAGTTTAGCGGTAGGGACAGGGATACTGAACACTGAAGCTTTCTTT. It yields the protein CASSLAVGTGILNTEAFF.

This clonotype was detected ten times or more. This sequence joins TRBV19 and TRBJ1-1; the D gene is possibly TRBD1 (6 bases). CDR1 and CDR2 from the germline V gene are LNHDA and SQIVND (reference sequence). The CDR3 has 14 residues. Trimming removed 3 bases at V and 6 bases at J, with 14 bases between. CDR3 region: CASSIDTGRAEAFF. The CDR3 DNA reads TGTGCCAGTAGTATCGATACAGGGAGAGCTGAAGCTTTCTTT.

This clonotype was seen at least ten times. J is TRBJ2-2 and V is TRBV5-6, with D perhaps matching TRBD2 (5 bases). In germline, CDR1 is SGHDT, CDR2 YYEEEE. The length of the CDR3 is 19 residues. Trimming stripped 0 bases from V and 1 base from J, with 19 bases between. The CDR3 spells CASSLGTPILPLNTGELFF. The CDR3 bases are TGTGCCAGCAGCTTGGGGACTCCGATTCTCCCTCTGAACACCGGGGAGCTGTTTTTT.

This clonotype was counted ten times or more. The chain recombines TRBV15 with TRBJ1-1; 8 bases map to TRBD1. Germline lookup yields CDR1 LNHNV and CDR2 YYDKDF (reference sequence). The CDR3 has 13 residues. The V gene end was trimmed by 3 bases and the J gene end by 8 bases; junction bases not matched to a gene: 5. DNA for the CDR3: TGTGCCACCAGCAGGCAGACAGGGGTAGAAGCTTTCTTT. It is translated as CATSRQTGVEAFF.

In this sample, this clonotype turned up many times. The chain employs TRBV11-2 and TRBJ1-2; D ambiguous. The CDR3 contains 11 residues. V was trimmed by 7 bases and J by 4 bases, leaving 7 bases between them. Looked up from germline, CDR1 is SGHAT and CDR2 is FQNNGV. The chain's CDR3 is CASKTLYGYTF. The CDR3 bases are TGTGCCAGCAAGACACTCTATGGCTACACCTTC. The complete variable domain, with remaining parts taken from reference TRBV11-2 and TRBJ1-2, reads EAGVAQSPRYKIIEKRQSVAFWCNPISGHATLYWYQQILGQGPKLLIQFQNNGVVDDSQLPKDRFSAERLKGVDSTLKIQPAKLEDSAVYLCASKTLYGYTFGSGTRLTVV.

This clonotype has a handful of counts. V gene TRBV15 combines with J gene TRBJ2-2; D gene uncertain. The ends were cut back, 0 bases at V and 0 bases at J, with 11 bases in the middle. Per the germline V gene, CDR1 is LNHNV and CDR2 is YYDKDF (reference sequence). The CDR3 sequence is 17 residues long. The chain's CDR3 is CATSRDLKITNTGELFF. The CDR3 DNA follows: TGTGCCACCAGCAGAGATTTGAAGATAACGAACACCGGGGAGCTGTTTTTT.

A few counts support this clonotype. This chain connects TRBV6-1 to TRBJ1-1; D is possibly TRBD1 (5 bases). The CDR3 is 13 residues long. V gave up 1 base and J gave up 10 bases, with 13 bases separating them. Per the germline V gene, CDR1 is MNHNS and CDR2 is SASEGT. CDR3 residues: CASSEETGLAAFF. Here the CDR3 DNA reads TGTGCCAGCAGTGAAGAAACAGGCCTCGCAGCTTTCTTT.

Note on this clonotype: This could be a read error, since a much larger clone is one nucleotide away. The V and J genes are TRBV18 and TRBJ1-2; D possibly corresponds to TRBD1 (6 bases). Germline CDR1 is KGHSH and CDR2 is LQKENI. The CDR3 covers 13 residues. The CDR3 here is CSSSPGQNDGYTF. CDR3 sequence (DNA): TGTTCCAGCTCACCAGGACAGAACGATGGCTACACCTTC.

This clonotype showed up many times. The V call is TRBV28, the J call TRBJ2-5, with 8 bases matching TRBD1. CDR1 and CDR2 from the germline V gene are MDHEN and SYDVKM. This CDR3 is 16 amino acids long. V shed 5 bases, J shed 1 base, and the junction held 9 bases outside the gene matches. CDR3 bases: TGTGCCAGCAGTGCACGACAGGGGTTTGGCCAAGAGACCCAGTACTTC. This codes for CASSARQGFGQETQYF.

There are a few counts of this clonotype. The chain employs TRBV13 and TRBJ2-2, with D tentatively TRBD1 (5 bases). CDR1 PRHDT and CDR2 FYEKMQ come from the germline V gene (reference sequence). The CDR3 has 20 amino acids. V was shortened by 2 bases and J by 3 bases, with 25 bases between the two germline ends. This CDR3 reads CASSLRFPKTETIYTGELFF. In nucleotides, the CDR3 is TGTGCCAGCAGCTTAAGGTTCCCAAAGACAGAGACGATCTACACCGGGGAGCTGTTTTTT. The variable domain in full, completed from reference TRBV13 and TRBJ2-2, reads AAGVIQSPRHLIKEKRETATLKCYPIPRHDTVYWYQQGPGQDPQFLISFYEKMQSDKGSIPDRFSAQQFSDYHSELNMSSLELGDSALYFCASSLRFPKTETIYTGELFFGEGSRLTVL.

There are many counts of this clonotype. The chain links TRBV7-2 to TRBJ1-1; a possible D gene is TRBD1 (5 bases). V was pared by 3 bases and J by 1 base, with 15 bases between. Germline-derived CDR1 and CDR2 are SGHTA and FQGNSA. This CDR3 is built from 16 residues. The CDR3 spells CASSFGTPKGNTEAFF. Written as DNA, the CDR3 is TGTGCCAGCAGCTTTGGGACCCCGAAAGGGAACACTGAAGCTTTCTTT.